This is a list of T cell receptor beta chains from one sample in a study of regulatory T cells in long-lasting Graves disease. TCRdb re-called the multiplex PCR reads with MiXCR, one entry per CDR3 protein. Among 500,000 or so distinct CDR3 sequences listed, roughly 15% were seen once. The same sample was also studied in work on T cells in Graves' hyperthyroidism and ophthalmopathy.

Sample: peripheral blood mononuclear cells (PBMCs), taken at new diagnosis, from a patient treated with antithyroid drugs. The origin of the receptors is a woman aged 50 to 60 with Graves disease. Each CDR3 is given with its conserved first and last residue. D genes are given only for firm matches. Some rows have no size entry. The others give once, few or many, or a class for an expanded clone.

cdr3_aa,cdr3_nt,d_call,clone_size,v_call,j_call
CASSGLAEGGDTQYF,TGTGCCAGTAGCGGACTAGCGGAGGGTGGAGATACGCAGTATTTT,TRBD2,.,TRBV12-3/TRBV12-4,TRBJ2-3
CASSLAPGQEAYEQYF,TGCGCCAGCAGCTTGGCCCCGGGACAGGAGGCCTACGAGCAGTACTTC,TRBD1,.,TRBV5-1,TRBJ2-7
CATLQVPDTEAFF,TGTGCCACCTTACAGGTTCCGGACACTGAAGCTTTCTTT,.,.,TRBV18,TRBJ1-1
CASSLGAYLENTQYF,TGTGCCAGCAGCTTGGGTGCTTACCTAGAGAATACGCAGTATTTT,.,many,TRBV11-1,TRBJ2-3
CASSPGTSENTGELFF,TGTGCCAGCAGTCCCGGGACTAGCGAGAACACCGGGGAGCTGTTTTTT,TRBD2,many,TRBV28,TRBJ2-2
CASRPGTGHYEQYF,TGTGCCAGTAGACCAGGGACAGGGCACTACGAGCAGTACTTC,TRBD1,.,TRBV19,TRBJ2-7
CASGFGDRGEGEQFF,TGTGCCAGCGGTTTTGGGGACAGGGGGGAGGGTGAGCAGTTCTTC,TRBD1,many,TRBV28,TRBJ2-1
CASSNTGTGGTEAFF,TGCGCCAGCAGCAACACCGGGACAGGGGGCACTGAAGCTTTCTTT,TRBD1,many,TRBV5-1,TRBJ1-1
CASSPPPLSYEQYF,TGTGCCAGCAGCCCTCCTCCGCTCTCCTACGAGCAGTACTTC,.,many,TRBV28,TRBJ2-7
CASSPGTSGSSQYF,TGTGCCAGCAGCCCAGGGACTAGCGGGAGTTCCCAGTACTTC,TRBD2,many,TRBV9,TRBJ2-5
CSAPRTRGFNEQFF,TGCAGTGCCCCGAGAACACGGGGGTTCAATGAGCAGTTCTTC,.,many,TRBV20-1,TRBJ2-1
CASSRGVIEQFF,TGTGCCAGCAGCAGGGGGGTGATTGAGCAGTTCTTC,.,many,TRBV11-2,TRBJ2-1
CSVGKGTNTGELFF,TGCAGCGTTGGTAAAGGGACAAACACCGGGGAGCTGTTTTTT,.,many,TRBV29-1,TRBJ2-2
CASSLDPLGETQYF,TGCGCCAGCAGCTTGGACCCCCTTGGAGAGACCCAGTACTTC,.,few,TRBV5-1,TRBJ2-5
CASSGAGGPLHIQYF,TGTGCCAGCAGTGGTGCGGGAGGGCCTTTACACATTCAGTACTTC,TRBD2,few,TRBV28,TRBJ2-4
CASSTRTGDCFF,TGTGCCAGCAGTACTCGGACAGGGGACTGTTTTTTT,TRBD1,.,TRBV25-1,TRBJ1-4
CASNYRSGRARDEQFF,TGTGCCAGCAACTATCGCAGCGGGAGAGCAAGGGATGAGCAGTTCTTC,TRBD2,many,TRBV6-2/TRBV6-3,TRBJ2-1
CAWRTAGGTYEQYF,TGTGCCTGGAGAACCGCGGGGGGCACCTACGAGCAGTACTTC,TRBD2,many,TRBV30,TRBJ2-7
CASSPGAGGAYNEQFF,TGTGCCAGCAGCCCAGGAGCGGGAGGGGCCTACAATGAGCAGTTCTTC,TRBD2,many,TRBV7-8,TRBJ2-1
CASKKPGTSGSDSSYEQYF,TGTGCCAGCAAAAAACCCGGGACTAGCGGGAGCGATAGCTCCTACGAGCAGTACTTC,TRBD2,many,TRBV28,TRBJ2-7
CASRTRTSGRNEQYF,TGTGCCAGCAGAACCCGGACTAGCGGGAGAAACGAGCAGTACTTC,TRBD2,many,TRBV28,TRBJ2-7
CASSPDTSSYEQYF,TGTGCCAGCAGCCCCGACACCAGCTCCTACGAGCAGTACTTC,.,many,TRBV11-2,TRBJ2-7
CASSEGWLAGYNEQFF,TGCGCCAGCAGTGAAGGTTGGCTAGCGGGATACAATGAGCAGTTCTTC,TRBD2,.,TRBV10-1,TRBJ2-1
CASSLGGRNEQYF,TGTGCCAGCAGTTTAGGCGGGAGAAACGAGCAGTACTTC,TRBD2,many,TRBV28,TRBJ2-7
CASSLEGRGTDTQYF,TGCGCCAGCAGCTTGGAGGGCCGTGGCACAGATACGCAGTATTTT,.,.,TRBV5-1,TRBJ2-3
CASSTRTANTEAFF,TGTGCCAGCAGCACCCGGACAGCTAACACTGAAGCTTTCTTT,.,.,TRBV7-2,TRBJ1-1
CASSLSPRGEQYF,TGTGCCAGCAGTTTATCCCCAAGGGGAGAGCAGTACTTC,.,many,TRBV12-3/TRBV12-4,TRBJ2-7
CASSMGPGLGELFF,TGTGCCAGCAGTATGGGACCAGGACTCGGGGAGCTGTTTTTT,.,.,TRBV28,TRBJ2-2
CASSQGPGRNYGYTF,TGTGCCAGCAGCCAAGGGCCAGGTCGTAACTATGGCTACACCTTC,.,few,TRBV14,TRBJ1-2
CASKSEMGGILPQHF,TGTGCCAGCAAGTCCGAGATGGGGGGCATTTTGCCCCAGCATTTT,.,many,TRBV28,TRBJ1-5
CASSLVQGEYEQYF,TGCGCCAGCAGCTTGGTTCAGGGGGAATACGAGCAGTACTTC,TRBD1,many,TRBV5-1,TRBJ2-7
CASRAGHRNTEAFF,TGTGCCAGCAGGGCGGGACACAGGAACACTGAAGCTTTCTTT,.,many,TRBV12-3/TRBV12-4,TRBJ1-1
CASSGTGLAGAGDTQYF,TGTGCCAGCAGCGGGACGGGACTAGCGGGAGCGGGAGATACGCAGTATTTT,TRBD2,once,TRBV5-6,TRBJ2-3
CASSPRDNYGYTF,TGTGCCAGCTCACCAAGGGACAACTATGGCTACACCTTC,.,many,TRBV18,TRBJ1-2
CATSRDRGSSYNEQFF,TGTGCCACCAGCAGAGATAGAGGGAGCTCCTACAATGAGCAGTTCTTC,.,many,TRBV15,TRBJ2-1
CASSEAAGSKNIQYF,TGTGCCAGCAGTGAAGCAGCAGGGTCCAAAAACATTCAGTACTTC,.,.,TRBV6-1,TRBJ2-4
CASSSDRGQAGELFF,TGTGCCAGCAGCTCAGACAGGGGGCAGGCCGGGGAGCTGTTTTTT,TRBD1,once,TRBV7-9,TRBJ2-2
CAIGGDNSNQPQHF,TGTGCCATCGGGGGGGACAATAGCAATCAGCCCCAGCATTTT,.,many,TRBV10-3,TRBJ1-5
CASSQDRDHLGNTIYF,TGCGCCAGCAGCCAAGATAGGGACCACCTTGGAAACACCATATATTTT,.,.,TRBV4-1,TRBJ1-3
CASNPGLDPYEQYF,TGTGCCAGCAACCCGGGACTAGATCCCTACGAGCAGTACTTC,TRBD2,few,TRBV3-1,TRBJ2-7